Following are 19 T cell receptor beta chains from one sample sequenced in a study of T cell responses to AZD1222 COVID-19 vaccine. Profiled with immunoSEQ multiplex PCR; TCRdb holds only in-frame clones, not every one. Here the sample spans about 150,000 clones, approximately 91% being singletons. The sequences come from peripheral blood, collected after recovery from COVID-19. These receptors were obtained from an adult who had recovered from COVID-19.

CDR3 bases: TGTGCCAGTAGTATGGGTTGGGATAAGATACAGACGCAGTATTTT. Its protein product is CASSMGWDKIQTQYF. The chain couples TRBV19 to TRBJ2-3, with D uncertain. V shed 3 bases and J shed 9 bases, with 19 bases lying between them. CDR1 is LNHDA and CDR2 is SQIVND in the germline V gene (reference sequence). The CDR3 has 15 residues.

The chain links TRBV7-2 to TRBJ1-1; perhaps TRBD1 as D (6 bases). Germline CDR1 reads SGHTA; CDR2 reads FQGNSA. V was shortened by 5 bases and J by 0 bases, with 16 bases between the two germline ends. The CDR3 has 16 residues. The CDR3 nucleotides are TGTGCCAGCAGCACGCACCCGGACAGACTGAACACTGAAGCTTTCTTT. Protein sequence: CASSTHPDRLNTEAFF. Combining the CDR3 with reference TRBV7-2 and TRBJ1-1 gives the whole variable domain GAGVSQSPSNKVTEKGKDVELRCDPISGHTALYWYRQSLGQGLEFLIYFQGNSAPDKSGLPSDRFSAERTGGSVSTLTIQRTQQEDSAVYLCASSTHPDRLNTEAFFGQGTRLTVV.

This rearrangement joins TRBV6-4 to TRBJ1-6, with D hard to call. Trimming pared 1 base from V and 7 bases from J, leaving 5 bases between. The CDR3 extends over 13 amino acids. The germline CDR1 and CDR2 sequences are MRHNA and SNTAGT. The CDR3 protein is CASSDWENSPLHF. The CDR3 coding sequence is TGTGCCAGCAGTGACTGGGAGAATTCACCCCTCCACTTT.

The chain combines TRBV6-1 with TRBJ2-5, with D tentatively TRBD1 (5 bases). The germline V and J ends were trimmed by 0 bases and 5 bases, with 19 bases remaining between them. The CDR3 spans 17 residues. Germline CDR1 is MNHNS and CDR2 is SASEGT. CDR3 region: CASSEAQFWGVMETQYF. DNA of the CDR3: TGTGCCAGCAGTGAAGCCCAATTTTGGGGCGTAATGGAGACCCAGTACTTC.

The rearrangement uses TRBV25-1 and TRBJ2-6; D is undetermined. Germline V gene lookup returns CDR1 MGHDK and CDR2 SYGVNS. CDR3 length: 15 residues. V was clipped by 1 base and J by 2 bases, with 6 bases between them. CDR3 protein: CASSEWGTGANVLTF. The CDR3 DNA reads as TGTGCCAGCAGTGAATGGGGAACTGGGGCCAACGTCCTGACTTTC.

The rearrangement uses TRBV20-1 and TRBJ2-3; D might be TRBD1 (6 bases). Germline V gene data show CDR1 as DFQATT and CDR2 as SNEGSKA (reference sequence). The CDR3 totals 16 residues. The ends were cut back, 3 bases at V and 0 bases at J, with 16 bases in the middle. Written as DNA, the CDR3 is TGCAGTGCTAGTAGATATGGGACAACAAGCACAGATACGCAGTATTTT. Its protein product is CSASRYGTTSTDTQYF.

This chain connects TRBV24-1 to TRBJ2-7; TRBD1 agrees at 9 bases. The ends lost 2 bases at V and 5 bases at J; junction bases unmatched: 15. Germline CDR1 reads KGHDR; CDR2 reads SFDVKD. The CDR3 spans 18 residues. CDR3 DNA sequence: TGTGCCACCAGTGATTGGCCCCACGGGGACAGGGCGGAAAACGAGCAGTACTTC. Amino acid sequence: CATSDWPHGDRAENEQYF.

The chain employs TRBV5-1 and TRBJ2-2; D unresolved. Trimming took off 5 bases at V and 4 bases at J, with 12 bases between the two ends. Germline assignment: CDR1 SGHRS and CDR2 YFSETQ. This CDR3 has 14 residues. The CDR3 region is CASSQTQSTGELFF. In nucleotides, the CDR3 is TGCGCCAGCAGTCAAACACAGAGCACCGGGGAGCTGTTTTTT.

The J gene is TRBJ2-7, the V gene TRBV10-2; 8 bases fit TRBD2. Germline V CDR1 and CDR2: WSHSY, SAAADI. V shed 2 bases and J 4 bases; nucleotides not matched to a gene: 4. This CDR3 is 14 amino acids long. The CDR3 region is CASSEPGGRYEQYF. For the CDR3, the DNA is TGCGCCAGCAGTGAGCCTGGCGGGAGGTACGAGCAGTACTTC.

This rearrangement joins TRBV9 to TRBJ1-1; 10 bases map to TRBD1. Trimming took 2 bases from V and 5 from J; bases not matched to a gene: 6. The CDR3 sequence is 15 residues long. Germline V gene data show CDR1 as SGDLS and CDR2 as YYNGEE. This CDR3 reads CASSVGQGRGTEAFF. In nucleotides, the CDR3 is TGTGCCAGCAGCGTGGGACAGGGGAGGGGAACTGAAGCTTTCTTT.

The CDR3 DNA sequence: TGTGCCAGTAGTATGAGGGAAGTGGCGACTGAAGCTTTCTTT. Its protein product is CASSMREVATEAFF. The V gene is TRBV19, the J gene TRBJ1-1; D ambiguous. Germline V gene sequence: CDR1 LNHDA, CDR2 SQIVND (reference sequence). CDR3 length: 14 amino acids. Trimming stripped 3 bases from V and 5 bases from J, with 13 bases between.

This clone was picked up one time. The chain recombines TRBV5-1 with TRBJ2-7; D may correspond to TRBD1 or TRBD2 (5 bases each). CDR1 is SGHRS, CDR2 YFSETQ, per germline. The V and J ends lost 5 bases and 3 bases respectively, with 15 bases between them. The CDR3 is 14 amino acids. The CDR3 region has the DNA TGCGCCAGCAGTCCGGCGAGGGGCCACTACGAGCAGTACTTC. This gives the protein CASSPARGHYEQYF.

The chain combines TRBV2 with TRBJ2-1; perhaps TRBD2 as D (6 bases). Germline values: CDR1 SNHLY, CDR2 FYNNEI. V was pared by 3 bases and J by 3 bases, with 12 bases between. CDR3 length: 15 amino acids. The CDR3, as DNA: TGTGCCAGCAGTGATGTAGGAGCGGGCTACAATGAGCAGTTCTTC. Its translation: CASSDVGAGYNEQFF. Complete variable domain (other parts from reference TRBV2 and TRBJ2-1): EPEVTQTPSHQVTQMGQEVILRCVPISNHLYFYWYRQILGQKVEFLVSFYNNEISEKSEIFDDQFSVERPDGSNFTLKIRSTKLEDSAMYFCASSDVGAGYNEQFFGPGTRLTVL.

The V and J genes are TRBV6-5 and TRBJ1-1, with D possibly being TRBD1 (6 bases). V lost 4 bases, J lost 5 bases, and 11 bases lay in between. CDR3 length: 13 amino acids. Per the germline V gene, CDR1 is MNHEY and CDR2 is SVGAGI. The CDR3 coding sequence is TGTGCCAGCAGTTCCCAAACAGGGACTGAAGCTTTCTTT. It yields the protein CASSSQTGTEAFF.

The V and J genes are TRBV4-1 and TRBJ1-1, with TRBD1 identical over 8 bases. J was trimmed by 3 bases and V by 5 bases; bases with no gene match: 14. The CDR3 totals 17 residues. CDR1 and CDR2 from the germline V gene are MGHRA and YSYEKL. The CDR3 region has the DNA TGCGCCAGCAGCTACCGGACAGGGCAACCCTCCTACACTGAAGCTTTCTTT. The encoded protein is CASSYRTGQPSYTEAFF.

This clone has a single count. The chain links TRBV13 to TRBJ1-5, with a tentative D call TRBD1 (6 bases). The germline gives CDR1 PRHDT, CDR2 FYEKMQ (reference sequence). The CDR3 extends over 16 amino acids. Trimming removed 11 bases from V and 1 base from J, with 21 bases in between. The CDR3 DNA follows: TGTGCCTCTGGGTTCGGGGGGCGGGCGAGCAATCAGCCCCAGCATTTT. Translating it yields CASGFGGRASNQPQHF.

This chain connects TRBV7-9 to TRBJ2-2; TRBD1 matches 12 bases. V shed 4 bases and J 6 bases; nucleotides not matched to a gene: 3. This CDR3 is 15 amino acids long. Germline CDR1 SEHNR, CDR2 FQNEAQ (reference sequence). CDR3 sequence reads: CASSSGTGGSGELFF. The CDR3 DNA is TGTGCCAGCAGCTCCGGGACAGGGGGCTCCGGGGAGCTGTTTTTT.

The chain links TRBV28 to TRBJ2-7; no definite D call. Germline CDR1 is MDHEN and CDR2 is SYDVKM. The V end was cut by 7 bases, the J end by 5 bases, with 18 bases between. The CDR3 runs 14 residues. The DNA of the CDR3 is TGTGCCAGCACCTCCTCTGTTAACAAGCACGAGCAGTACTTC. Translating gives CASTSSVNKHEQYF. Combining the CDR3 with reference TRBV28 and TRBJ2-7 gives the whole variable domain DVKVTQSSRYLVKRTGEKVFLECVQDMDHENMFWYRQDPGLGLRLIYFSYDVKMKEKGDIPEGYSVSREKKERFSLILESASTNQTSMYLCASTSSVNKHEQYFGPGTRLTVT.

The chain joins TRBV6-5 to TRBJ1-1; a possible D gene is TRBD1 (6 bases). The V and J ends lost 7 bases and 2 bases respectively, with 11 bases between them. The CDR3 loop spans 13 amino acids. CDR1 is MNHEY and CDR2 is SVGAGI in the germline V gene. The CDR3 here is CASTRGGNTEAFF. The CDR3 DNA follows: TGTGCCAGCACCAGAGGGGGAAACACTGAAGCTTTCTTT.